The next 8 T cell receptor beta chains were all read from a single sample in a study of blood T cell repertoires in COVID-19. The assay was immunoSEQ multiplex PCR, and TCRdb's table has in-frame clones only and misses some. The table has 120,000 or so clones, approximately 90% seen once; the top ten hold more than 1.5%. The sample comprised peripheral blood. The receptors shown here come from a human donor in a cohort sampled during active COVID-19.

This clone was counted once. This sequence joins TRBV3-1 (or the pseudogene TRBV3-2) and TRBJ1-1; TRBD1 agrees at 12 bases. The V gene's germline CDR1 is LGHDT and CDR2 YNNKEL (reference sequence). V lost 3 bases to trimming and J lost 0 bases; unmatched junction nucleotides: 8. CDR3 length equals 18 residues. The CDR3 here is CASSHPPGQGALNTEAFF. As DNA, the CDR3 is TGTGCCAGCAGCCACCCCCCGGGACAGGGGGCGTTGAACACTGAAGCTTTCTTT.

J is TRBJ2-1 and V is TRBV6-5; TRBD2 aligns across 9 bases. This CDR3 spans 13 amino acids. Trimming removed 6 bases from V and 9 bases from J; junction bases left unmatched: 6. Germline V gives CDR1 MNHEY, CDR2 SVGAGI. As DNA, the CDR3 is TGTGCCAGCAGGAGGCTAGCGGGGTCTGAGCAGTTCTTC. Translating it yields CASRRLAGSEQFF.

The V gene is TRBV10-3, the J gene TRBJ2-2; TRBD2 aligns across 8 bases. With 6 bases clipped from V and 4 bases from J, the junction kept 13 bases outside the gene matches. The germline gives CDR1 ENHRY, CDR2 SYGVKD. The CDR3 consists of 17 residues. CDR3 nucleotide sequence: TGTGCCATCAGCTCTCCGGGGGGGGGCTGGGGCACCGGGGAGCTGTTTTTT. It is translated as CAISSPGGGWGTGELFF.

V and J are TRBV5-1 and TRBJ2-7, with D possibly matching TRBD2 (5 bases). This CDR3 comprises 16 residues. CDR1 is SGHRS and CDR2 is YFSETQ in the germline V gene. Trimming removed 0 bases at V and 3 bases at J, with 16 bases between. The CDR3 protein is CASSLGPLPSGYEQYF. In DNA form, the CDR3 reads TGCGCCAGCAGCTTGGGACCGCTGCCAAGCGGCTACGAGCAGTACTTC.

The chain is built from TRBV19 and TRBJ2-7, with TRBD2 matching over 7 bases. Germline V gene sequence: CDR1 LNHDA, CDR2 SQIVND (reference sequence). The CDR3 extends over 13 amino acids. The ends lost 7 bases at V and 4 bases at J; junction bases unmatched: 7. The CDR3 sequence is CASTGGVHYEQYF. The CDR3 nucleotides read TGTGCCAGTACGGGGGGAGTACATTACGAGCAGTACTTC.

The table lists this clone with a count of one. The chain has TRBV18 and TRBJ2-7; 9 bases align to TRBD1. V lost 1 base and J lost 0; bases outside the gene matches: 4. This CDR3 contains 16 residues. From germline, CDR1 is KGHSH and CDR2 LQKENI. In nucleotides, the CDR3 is TGTGCCAGCTCACCACTCGGGACAGGGTCCTCCTACGAGCAGTACTTC. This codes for CASSPLGTGSSYEQYF. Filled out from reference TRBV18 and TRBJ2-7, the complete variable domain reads NAGVMQNPRHLVRRRGQEARLRCSPMKGHSHVYWYRQLPEEGLKFMVYLQKENIIDESGMPKERFSAEFPKEGPSILRIQQVVRGDSAAYFCASSPLGTGSSYEQYFGPGTRLTVT.

CDR3 sequence (DNA): TGTGCCAGCAGCGGGGGGGGCCGACGGGGTCAGCCCCAGCATTTT. Translating gives CASSGGGRRGQPQHF. This chain uses TRBV5-8 with TRBJ1-5; the D gene is possibly TRBD1 (6 bases). V was shortened by 4 bases and J by 6 bases, with 17 bases between the two germline ends. The CDR3 contains 15 residues. Germline values: CDR1 SGHTS, CDR2 YDEGEE.

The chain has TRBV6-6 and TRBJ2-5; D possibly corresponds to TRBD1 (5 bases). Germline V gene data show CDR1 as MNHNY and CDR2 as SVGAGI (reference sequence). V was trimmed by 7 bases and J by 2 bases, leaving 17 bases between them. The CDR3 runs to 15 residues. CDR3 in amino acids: CASTRQLGHQETQYF. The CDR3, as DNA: TGTGCCAGCACTCGACAGCTCGGACATCAAGAGACCCAGTACTTC.